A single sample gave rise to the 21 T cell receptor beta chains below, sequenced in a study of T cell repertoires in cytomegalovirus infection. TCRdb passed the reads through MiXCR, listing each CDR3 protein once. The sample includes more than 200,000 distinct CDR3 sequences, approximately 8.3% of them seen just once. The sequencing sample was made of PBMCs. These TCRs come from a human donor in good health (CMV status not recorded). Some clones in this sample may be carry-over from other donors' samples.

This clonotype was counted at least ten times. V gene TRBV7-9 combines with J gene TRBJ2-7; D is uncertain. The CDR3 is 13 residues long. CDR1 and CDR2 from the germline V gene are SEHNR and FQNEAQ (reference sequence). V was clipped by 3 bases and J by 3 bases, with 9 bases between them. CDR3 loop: CASSFGQHYEQYF. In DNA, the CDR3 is TGTGCCAGCAGCTTCGGCCAGCACTACGAGCAGTACTTC. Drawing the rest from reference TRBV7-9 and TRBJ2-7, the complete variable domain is DTGVSQNPRHKITKRGQNVTFRCDPISEHNRLYWYRQTLGQGPEFLTYFQNEAQLEKSRLLSDRFSAERPKGSFSTLEIQRTEQGDSAMYLCASSFGQHYEQYFGPGTRLTVT.

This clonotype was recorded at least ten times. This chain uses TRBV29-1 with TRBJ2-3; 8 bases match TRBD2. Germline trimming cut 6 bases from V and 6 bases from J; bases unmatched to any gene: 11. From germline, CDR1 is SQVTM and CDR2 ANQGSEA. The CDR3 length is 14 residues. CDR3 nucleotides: TGCAGCGTCTGTAGGACTAGCCCTCCGGATACGCAGTATTTT. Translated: CSVCRTSPPDTQYF.

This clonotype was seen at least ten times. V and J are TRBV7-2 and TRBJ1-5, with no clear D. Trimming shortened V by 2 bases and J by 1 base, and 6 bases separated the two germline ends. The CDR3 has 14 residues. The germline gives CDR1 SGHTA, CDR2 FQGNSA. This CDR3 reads CASSLLASNQPQHF. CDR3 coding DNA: TGTGCCAGCAGCTTATTGGCCAGCAATCAGCCCCAGCATTTT.

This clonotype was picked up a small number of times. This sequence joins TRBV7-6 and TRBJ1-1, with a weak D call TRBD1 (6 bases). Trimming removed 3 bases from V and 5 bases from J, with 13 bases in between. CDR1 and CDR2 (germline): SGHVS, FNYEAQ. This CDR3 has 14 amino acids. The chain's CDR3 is CASSLYGRGTEAFF. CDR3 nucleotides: TGTGCCAGCAGCTTGTACGGGAGGGGGACTGAAGCTTTCTTT.

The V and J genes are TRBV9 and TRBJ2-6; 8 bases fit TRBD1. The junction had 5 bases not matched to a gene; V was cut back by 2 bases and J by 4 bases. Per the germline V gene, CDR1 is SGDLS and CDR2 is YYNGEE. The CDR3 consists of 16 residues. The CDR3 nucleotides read TGTGCCAGCAGCGTCAGGGGGCGTGAAGGGGCCAACGTCCTGACTTTC. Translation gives CASSVRGREGANVLTF.

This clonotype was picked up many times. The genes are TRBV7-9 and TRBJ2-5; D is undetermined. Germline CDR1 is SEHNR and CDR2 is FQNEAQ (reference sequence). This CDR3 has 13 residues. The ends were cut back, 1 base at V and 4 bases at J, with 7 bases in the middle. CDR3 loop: CASSLELPETQYF. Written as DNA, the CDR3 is TGTGCCAGCAGCTTAGAACTACCAGAGACCCAGTACTTC.

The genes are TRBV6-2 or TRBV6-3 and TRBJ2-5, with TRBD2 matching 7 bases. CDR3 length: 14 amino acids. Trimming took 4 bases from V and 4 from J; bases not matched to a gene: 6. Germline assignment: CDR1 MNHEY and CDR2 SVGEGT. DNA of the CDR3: TGTGCCAGCAGTTCCAAACTAGCGCCAGAGACCCAGTACTTC. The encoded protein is CASSSKLAPETQYF.

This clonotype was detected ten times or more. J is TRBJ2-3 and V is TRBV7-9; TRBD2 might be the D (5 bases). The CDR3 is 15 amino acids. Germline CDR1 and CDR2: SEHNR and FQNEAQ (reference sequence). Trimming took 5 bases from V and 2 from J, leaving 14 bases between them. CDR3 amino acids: CASSPSADPTDTQYF. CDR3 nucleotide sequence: TGTGCCAGCAGCCCGTCAGCGGACCCCACAGATACGCAGTATTTT.

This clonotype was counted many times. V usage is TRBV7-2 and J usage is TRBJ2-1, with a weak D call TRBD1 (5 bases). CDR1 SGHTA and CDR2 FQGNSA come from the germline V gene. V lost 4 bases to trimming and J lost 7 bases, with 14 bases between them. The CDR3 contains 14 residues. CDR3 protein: CASSWTRGLNEQFF. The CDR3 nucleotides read TGTGCCAGCAGCTGGACAAGGGGTCTTAATGAGCAGTTCTTC. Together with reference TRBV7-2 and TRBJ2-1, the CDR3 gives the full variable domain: GAGVSQSPSNKVTEKGKDVELRCDPISGHTALYWYRQSLGQGLEFLIYFQGNSAPDKSGLPSDRFSAERTGGSVSTLTIQRTQQEDSAVYLCASSWTRGLNEQFFGPGTRLTVL.

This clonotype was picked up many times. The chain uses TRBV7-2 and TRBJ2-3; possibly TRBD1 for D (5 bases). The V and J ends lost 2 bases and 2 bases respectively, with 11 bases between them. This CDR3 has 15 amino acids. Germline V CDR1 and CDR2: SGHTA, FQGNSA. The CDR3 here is CASSLRQSITDTQYF. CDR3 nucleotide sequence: TGTGCCAGCAGCTTAAGACAGTCAATCACAGATACGCAGTATTTT.

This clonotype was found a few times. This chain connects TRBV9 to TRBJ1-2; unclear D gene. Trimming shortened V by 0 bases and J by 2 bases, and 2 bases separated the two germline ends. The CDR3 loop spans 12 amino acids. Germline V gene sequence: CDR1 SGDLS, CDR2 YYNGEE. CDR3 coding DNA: TGTGCCAGCAGCGTAGAGAACTATGGCTACACCTTC. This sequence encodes CASSVENYGYTF.

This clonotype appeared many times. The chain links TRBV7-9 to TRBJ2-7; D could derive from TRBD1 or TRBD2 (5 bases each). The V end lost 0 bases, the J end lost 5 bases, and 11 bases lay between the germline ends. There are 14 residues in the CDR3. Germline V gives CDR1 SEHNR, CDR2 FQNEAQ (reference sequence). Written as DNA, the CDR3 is TGTGCCAGCAGCTTAGCAGGGACCGGAGACGAGCAGTACTTC. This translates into CASSLAGTGDEQYF. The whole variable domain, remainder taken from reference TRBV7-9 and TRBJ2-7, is DTGVSQNPRHKITKRGQNVTFRCDPISEHNRLYWYRQTLGQGPEFLTYFQNEAQLEKSRLLSDRFSAERPKGSFSTLEIQRTEQGDSAMYLCASSLAGTGDEQYFGPGTRLTVT.

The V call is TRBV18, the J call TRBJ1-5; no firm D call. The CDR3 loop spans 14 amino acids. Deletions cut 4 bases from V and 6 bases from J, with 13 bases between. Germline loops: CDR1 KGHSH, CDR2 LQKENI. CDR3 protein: CASSREGLGQPQHF. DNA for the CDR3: TGTGCCAGCTCACGAGAGGGATTAGGTCAGCCCCAGCATTTT.

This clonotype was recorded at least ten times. CDR3 sequence (DNA): TGTGCCAGCAGTACCGGGTTATCACAGCCCCAGCATTTT. Translated, it gives CASSTGLSQPQHF. The chain joins TRBV12-3 or TRBV12-4 to TRBJ1-5; D call uncertain. Trimming shortened V by 5 bases and J by 7 bases, and 12 bases separated the two germline ends. The CDR3 is 13 residues long.

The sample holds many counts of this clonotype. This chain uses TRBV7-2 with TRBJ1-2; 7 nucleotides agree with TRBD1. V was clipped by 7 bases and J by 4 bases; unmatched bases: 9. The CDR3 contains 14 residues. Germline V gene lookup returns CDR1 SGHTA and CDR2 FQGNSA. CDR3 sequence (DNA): TGTGCCAGCACCCTAGGGGGCGCGTCCTATGGCTACACCTTC. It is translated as CASTLGGASYGYTF.

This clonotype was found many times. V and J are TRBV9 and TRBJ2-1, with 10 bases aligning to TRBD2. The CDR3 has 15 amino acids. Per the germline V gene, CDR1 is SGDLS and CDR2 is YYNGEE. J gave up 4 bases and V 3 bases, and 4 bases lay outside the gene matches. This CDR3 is CASSAGLAEYNEQFF. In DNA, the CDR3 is TGTGCCAGCAGCGCCGGACTAGCGGAGTACAATGAGCAGTTCTTC.

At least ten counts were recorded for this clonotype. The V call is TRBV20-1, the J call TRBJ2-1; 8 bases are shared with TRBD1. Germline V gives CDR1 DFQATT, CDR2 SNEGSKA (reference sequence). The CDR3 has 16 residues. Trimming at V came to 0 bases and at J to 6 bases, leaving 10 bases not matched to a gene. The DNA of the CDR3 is TGCAGTGCTAGAGATACCGTCCAGACAGGGGTCAATGAGCAGTTCTTC. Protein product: CSARDTVQTGVNEQFF.

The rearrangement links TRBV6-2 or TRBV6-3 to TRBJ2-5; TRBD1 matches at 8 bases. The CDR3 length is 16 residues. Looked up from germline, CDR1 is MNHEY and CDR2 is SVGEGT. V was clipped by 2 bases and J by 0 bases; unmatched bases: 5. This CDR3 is CASSYVQGAYQETQYF. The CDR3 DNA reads TGTGCCAGCAGTTACGTCCAGGGGGCCTACCAAGAGACCCAGTACTTC.

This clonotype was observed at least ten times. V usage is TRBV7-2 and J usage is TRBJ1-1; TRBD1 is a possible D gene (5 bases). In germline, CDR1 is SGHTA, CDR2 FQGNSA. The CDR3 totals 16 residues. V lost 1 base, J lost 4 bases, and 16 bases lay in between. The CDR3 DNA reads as TGTGCCAGCAGCTTAGGGCAGGGTAGGAAGGGCACTGAAGCTTTCTTT. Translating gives CASSLGQGRKGTEAFF.

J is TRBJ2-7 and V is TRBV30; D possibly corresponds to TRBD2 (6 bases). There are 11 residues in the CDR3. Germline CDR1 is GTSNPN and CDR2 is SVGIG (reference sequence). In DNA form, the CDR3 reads TGTGCTAGCGGAAGTAACTCCGAGCAGTACTTC. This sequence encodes CASGSNSEQYF. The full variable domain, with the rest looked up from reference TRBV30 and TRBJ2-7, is SQTIHQWPATLVQPVGSPLSLECTVEGTSNPNLYWYRQAAGRGLQLLFYSVGIGQISSEVPQNLSASRPQDRQFILSSKKLLLSDSGFYLCASGSNSEQYFGPGTRLTVT.

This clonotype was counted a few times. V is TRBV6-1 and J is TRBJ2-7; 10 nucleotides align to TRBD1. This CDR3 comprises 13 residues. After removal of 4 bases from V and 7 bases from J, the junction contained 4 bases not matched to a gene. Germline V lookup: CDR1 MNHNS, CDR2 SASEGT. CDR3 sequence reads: CASSGGQGLEQYF. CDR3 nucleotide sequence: TGTGCCAGCAGTGGGGGACAGGGGCTGGAGCAGTACTTC.